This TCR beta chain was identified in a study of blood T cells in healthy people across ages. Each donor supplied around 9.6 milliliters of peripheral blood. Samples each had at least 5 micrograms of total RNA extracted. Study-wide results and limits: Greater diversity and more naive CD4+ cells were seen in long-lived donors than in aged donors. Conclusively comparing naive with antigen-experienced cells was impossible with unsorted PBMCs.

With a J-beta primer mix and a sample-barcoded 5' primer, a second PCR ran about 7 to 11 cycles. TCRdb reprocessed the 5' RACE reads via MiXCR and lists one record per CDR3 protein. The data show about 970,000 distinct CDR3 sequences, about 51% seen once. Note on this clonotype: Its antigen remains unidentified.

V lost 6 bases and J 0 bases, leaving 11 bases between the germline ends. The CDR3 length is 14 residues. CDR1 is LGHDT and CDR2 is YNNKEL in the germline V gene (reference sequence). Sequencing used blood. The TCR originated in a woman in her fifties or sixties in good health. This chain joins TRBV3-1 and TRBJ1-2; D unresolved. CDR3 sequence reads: CASSDRSANYGYTF. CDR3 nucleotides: TGTGCCAGCAGTGACCGATCAGCTAACTATGGCTACACCTTC.